Listed below are T cell receptor beta chains from one sample, sequenced in a study of shared T cell receptors in the human thymus. TCRdb's copy holds only in-frame clones and misses some; the assay was immunoSEQ multiplex PCR. The sample has more than 550,000 clones, over 75% seen once; the top ten hold 0.0094%. A further study also used this sample, focusing on human thymus T cells.

The sample taken for sequencing was thymocytes. These receptors were taken from a boy in the first two years of life with a congenital heart defect. CDR3s leave out the opening cysteine and the closing phenylalanine or tryptophan. Fields, in order: J gene, V gene, CDR3 length, CDR3 protein.

TRBJ2-2	TRBV7-8	12	ATQGAGGTGELF
TRBJ2-5	TRBV27	13	ASKMGGGTQETQY
TRBJ2-7	TRBV4-3	14	ASSARQDREVNEQY
TRBJ2-4	TRBV18	12	ASSPEKVGDIQY
TRBJ1-4	TRBV11-1	11	ASSSSQIEKLF
TRBJ2-5	TRBV5-1	13	ASSRLAGPQERQY
TRBJ2-7	TRBV7-2	13	ASRIERGGRYEQY
TRBJ1-2	TRBV9	10	ASSEGGEGYT
TRBJ2-5	TRBV27	11	ASSPLYQETQY
TRBJ2-3	TRBV4-1	11	ASSHGQADTQY
TRBJ1-1	TRBV5-6	14	ASSRGRGIRNTEAF
TRBJ2-7	TRBV7-8	13	ASSQNGLGPYEQY
TRBJ2-7	TRBV7-9	12	ASSLSGVPYEQY
TRBJ1-6	TRBV7-6	12	ASSPGDGNSPLH
TRBJ2-7	TRBV5-8	10	ASSHSQGEQY
TRBJ1-4	TRBV6-1	13	ASSESQEENEKLF
TRBJ2-3	TRBV6-1	14	ASSEFRTDDTDTQY
TRBJ1-6	TRBV4-3	16	ASSQDRTGLPYNSPLH
TRBJ2-7	TRBV27	13	ASIWRDSLFYEQY
TRBJ1-1	TRBV28	15	VSSSMTRDRVPTEAF
TRBJ2-7	TRBV5-1	14	ASSLDWGDRPYEQY
TRBJ2-1	TRBV11-2	15	ASRKDEDSGVYNEQF
TRBJ2-7	TRBV9	13	ASSVGDRGTYEQY
TRBJ2-5	TRBV29-1	13	SVSPQARNQETQY
TRBJ1-1	TRBV6-4	13	ASSLKHHHATEAF
TRBJ2-1	TRBV6-6	10	ASLGGRDEQF
TRBJ1-4	TRBV28	12	ASQMGGGKEKLF
TRBJ2-1	TRBV18	14	ASSPGVTSGINEQF
TRBJ2-2	TRBV14	15	ASSLPPDRGNTGELF
TRBJ1-5	TRBV5-1	10	ASSMPGGPEH
TRBJ1-1	TRBV5-1	13	ASSSLGGENTEAF
TRBJ2-2	TRBV2	13	ASSQSGGEAGELF
TRBJ2-5	TRBV29-1	14	SARLAGGRIQETQY
TRBJ2-2	TRBV11-3	14	ASSHSGTGLTGELF
TRBJ1-5	TRBV6-1	12	ATDGGYSNRPQH
TRBJ2-1	TRBV6-1	9	ASSGGDEQF